Listed below are T cell receptor beta chains from one sample, sequenced in a study of cytomegalovirus exposure and HLA in healthy donors. Produced via immunoSEQ multiplex PCR; TCRdb's table is partial and in-frame only. This sample has over 150,000 clones, with around three quarters found just once. Sequenced material: PBMCs. The receptor set was obtained from a boy under 18 in good health and CMV-seronegative. Each CDR3 is given with its conserved first and last residue. A D gene is named only where the DNA matches it firmly. Clone sizes are given selectively: once, few, many, or a class where the clone is expanded.

abundance	d_gene	v_gene	j_gene	CDR3aa
-	-	TRBV6-5	TRBJ1-3	CASSYSQGAPGNTIYF
few	TRBD1	TRBV30	TRBJ2-1	CAWSVQGPLGNEQFF
-	TRBD2	TRBV6-5	TRBJ2-7	CASRLSGTPSYEQYF
-	TRBD1	TRBV11-1	TRBJ1-1	CASSYHRQGDTEAFF
-	-	TRBV13	TRBJ2-5	CASAYSGEYQETQYF
-	-	TRBV15	TRBJ1-1	CATSLRRGGTEAFF
once	-	TRBV7-6	TRBJ2-3	CASSLRWSSTGTQYF
-	-	TRBV6-5	TRBJ2-7	CASSFPGHEQYF
-	TRBD1	TRBV6-5	TRBJ2-7	CASTRQGADEQYF
-	TRBD1	TRBV10-3	TRBJ2-3	CAIRPTGQGADTQYF
-	-	TRBV7-2	TRBJ2-1	CASTVISGPYNEQFF
few	-	TRBV5-4	TRBJ1-2	CASSPRTEGGYGYTF
-	-	TRBV19	TRBJ1-1	CASSDPRGLDTEAFF
-	-	TRBV9	TRBJ1-2	CASSALGGVGGYTF
-	TRBD1	TRBV7-9	TRBJ2-1	CASSSRQGITYNEQFF
few	-	TRBV27	TRBJ1-2	CATKGGLKGCTF
-	-	TRBV7-3	TRBJ1-1	CASSLMGGVPEAFF
-	TRBD1	TRBV9	TRBJ1-2	CASSVQGVYGYTF
once	-	TRBV12-5	TRBJ1-1	CASGAGTYNTEAFF
few	-	TRBV7-6	TRBJ2-7	CASSLAFGDEQYF
-	-	TRBV6-1	TRBJ1-6	CASSEGPAGNSPLHF
-	TRBD2	TRBV11-3	TRBJ2-1	CASSLRAPSTSGGDNEQFF
-	TRBD2	TRBV7-6	TRBJ2-3	CASSLSGGAADTQYF
-	TRBD1	TRBV7-8	TRBJ1-1	CASSPDRVLNTEAFF
few	-	TRBV19	TRBJ1-2	CASSREAIYGYTF
-	TRBD1	TRBV11-1	TRBJ2-5	CASSSKDRAEETQYF
-	-	TRBV15	TRBJ2-1	CATSRDEGTEQFF
-	-	TRBV29-1	TRBJ2-3	CSVAQGGVEGDTQYF
-	TRBD1	TRBV19	TRBJ2-7	CASSITGTGEQYF
-	TRBD2	TRBV11-2	TRBJ2-2	CASSRRTSGRSGELFF
-	TRBD2	TRBV6-5	TRBJ2-5	CASRPKSGGALEQYF
-	-	TRBV7-9	TRBJ2-7	CSSSLERSEQYF
-	-	TRBV9	TRBJ1-3	CASSVAGSGNTIYF
-	-	TRBV6-5	TRBJ1-2	CASYNRDWYGYTF
few	-	TRBV11-3	TRBJ1-2	CASRPFLPDTNYGYTF
-	-	TRBV7-6	TRBJ2-7	CASGPSSALSSYEQYF
-	-	TRBV30	TRBJ2-3	CAWSGAGWDTQYF
-	TRBD1	TRBV5-1	TRBJ1-1	CASSPRTGKNTEAFF
-	-	TRBV7-9	TRBJ2-3	CASSLAPAGPSTDTQYF
-	TRBD1	TRBV2	TRBJ1-1	CASRDDRGTSEAFF
-	-	TRBV5-5	TRBJ1-1	CASSLYRVNIEAFF
-	-	TRBV6-6	TRBJ2-3	CASSYSQRADTQYF
-	TRBD1	TRBV18	TRBJ1-1	CASSPRGTGGMMNTEAFF
-	-	TRBV25-1	TRBJ1-2	CASSEWVGGFSGYTF
-	-	TRBV27	TRBJ1-2	CASSSTEVPPYGYTF
-	TRBD2	TRBV5-1	TRBJ2-1	CASSPSGDSYNEQFF
-	TRBD1	TRBV2	TRBJ1-2	CASSEVRQGNGYTF
-	TRBD1	TRBV16	TRBJ1-1	CASSQRGTGNTEAFF
-	-	TRBV5-1	TRBJ1-1	CASSLVEDTEAFF
few	TRBD2	TRBV4-2	TRBJ2-3	CASSRGPASGGQDTQYF
-	TRBD1	TRBV4-1	TRBJ1-1	CASSLDRGRTEAFF
-	TRBD1	TRBV5-6	TRBJ2-3	CASSSLAGGQGKRDTQYF
-	-	TRBV7-6	TRBJ2-6	CASKRDFLSGANVLTF
-	-	TRBV5-4	TRBJ2-1	CASSTDSYNEQFF
-	TRBD1	TRBV6-1	TRBJ2-1	CASCRDRTYNEQFF
-	-	TRBV5-1	TRBJ2-1	CASSGGYEQFF
-	-	TRBV7-9	TRBJ1-5	CSSSLVIGGVNQPQHF
-	-	TRBV20-1	TRBJ1-2	CGFQTSYGYTF
-	TRBD2	TRBV27	TRBJ2-3	CASSLTPGLAGGLADTQYF
-	-	TRBV6-1	TRBJ2-3	CASSVQGRGDTQYF